This T cell receptor beta chain was identified during a study of blood T cell repertoires in COVID-19. On the study more broadly: Acute-phase and convalescent COVID-19 samples originated in the United States, Italy and Spain. From T cells, B-cell-depleted T cells, or PBMCs came the material, which was cDNA or gDNA.

In the original processing: Researchers report that nucleated cell counts were estimated from reference gene primer amplification. Libraries were prepared by immunoSEQ multiplex PCR; TCRdb keeps only in-frame clonotypes and omits some of them. The D gene and trimming were derived from the DNA, and the V and J assignments and clone size from that table. The sample includes fewer than 600,000 clones, 75% to 90% seen only once; the top ten take 0.75% to 0.9%. This clone has a handful of counts. V was clipped by 5 bases and J by 5 bases; unmatched bases: 11. From germline, CDR1 is SGHRS and CDR2 YFSETQ. The CDR3 is 16 residues long. In Seattle, patients joined the study during active infection and were tracked longitudinally.

The rearrangement links TRBV5-1 to TRBJ2-1; 9 bases fit TRBD2. This clonotype was sampled from a man aged 18 to 30 with COVID-19, enrolled during active disease. Sequencing was carried out using peripheral blood. In nucleotides, the CDR3 is TGCGCCAGCAGTGCGCTAGCGGGACTGACAGACAATGAGCAGTTCTTC. Protein: CASSALAGLTDNEQFF.